The T cell receptor (beta chain) under discussion was sequenced for a study of early T cells in non-severe SARS-CoV-2 infection. This clonotype was seen a handful of times. Each cDNA molecule carried a unique molecular identifier. TCRdb reprocessed the 5' RACE reads via MiXCR and lists one record per CDR3 protein. The table includes about 52,000 distinct CDR3 sequences, approximately 8.4% detected once. The CDR3 totals 17 residues. From germline, CDR1 is MNHNY and CDR2 SVGAGI (reference sequence). Trimming took off 2 bases at V and 2 bases at J, with 15 bases between the two ends. This clonotype was obtained from an adult who was a healthcare worker with PCR-confirmed SARS-CoV-2 infection or an uninfected control (not recorded which). The chain employs TRBV6-6 and TRBJ2-2; D gene ambiguous. Sample: whole blood. Written as DNA, the CDR3 is TGTGCCAGCAGTTACACCCCCCCCGCAGCCAACACCGGGGAGCTGTTTTTT. This encodes CASSYTPPAANTGELFF.